This TCR beta chain came from a study of T-cell memory formation after mild COVID-19 (dated by TCRdb to the early 2020s). As for the study more broadly: Most TCR sequence clusters were specific to one of the two donors. T-cell clones expanding and contracting after mild COVID-19 in two donors were tracked by longitudinal TCRalpha and TCRbeta repertoire sequencing. The cohort was made up of two young adult volunteers, one female and one male, who were previously healthy. Summary of the overall study and its limitations: Only a couple of mild cases were covered in the study, and larger cohorts including severe cases with pre-infection samples were considered necessary. Some responding clones were detected in pre-infection memory, which suggested that pre-existing cross-reactive memory T cells had joined the SARS-CoV-2 response. Whether the second-wave clones peaking on day 37 were SARS-CoV-2 specific was not confirmed. Contracting CD4+ clones appeared mostly in the CM and EM memory subsets, whereas CD8+ clones were enriched in EMRA. From day 15 to 85, contracting clones showed balanced CD4/CD8 phenotypes, whereas a second wave of clones that expanded from day 15 to 37 leaned towards CD4+.

V gives up 5 bases and J gives up 0 bases, and the segment between their germline ends measures 14 bases. Taken from cysteine to phenylalanine, the CDR3 has 16 residues. Just the 48-base CDR3 DNA is kept, in frame starting at base 1. The CDR1 and CDR2 encoded by the germline V gene are SGHAT and FQNNGV. In this sample, this clonotype turned up a few times. The antigen this receptor binds is unknown. No base quality values were provided; no much bigger clone lies one nucleotide off. Ficoll-Paque density gradient centrifugation was used to isolate PBMCs. The sequencing machine was an Illumina NovaSeq 6000. Using 5'RACE with constant-segment primers, TCRalpha and TCRbeta cDNA libraries were constructed, with sample barcodes and unique molecular identifiers added in the process. RNA was extracted from every sample with Trizol reagent. Library amplification was performed in two PCR steps, and a second sample barcode and Illumina TruSeq adapters were introduced in the second step. Sequencing of the libraries was done on an Illumina NovaSeq, producing 2 x 150 bp paired-end reads. The original methods were these. Demultiplexing of reads and collapsing into UMI-guided consensus sequences were performed with migec v1.2.7. Using mixcr v2.1.11, the UMI consensuses were aligned to TRA and TRB V and J templates and assembled into clonotypes. Expanded or contracted clonotypes were those called significant by both edgeR and NoisET, with noise models trained on biological replicates. edgeR calls used a false discovery rate-adjusted p below 0.01 and a log2 fold-change threshold of 1. As an exploratory analysis of dynamics, max-normalized trajectories of the 1000 most abundant clonotypes were examined with PCA combined with hierarchical clustering. Separately sequenced CD4+ and CD8+ repertoires were used to assign the CD4 or CD8 phenotype of responding clones. TCRdb trimmed public reads at Q25 via fastp, called clones via MiXCR and kept in-frame beta chains. Entries that share a CDR3 protein sequence are merged under the most common genes and DNA. The V and J calls here are based on TCRdb, not the publication. The sample profile shows around 370,000 distinct CDR3 sequences; roughly 20% of them were found once. The ten largest make up under 15% of the sample.

The rearranged segments are TRBV11-2 and TRBJ1-5, with a tentative D gene TRBD1 over 5 matching bases. The sequence was obtained from an adult woman who had mild COVID-19 (a few samples of this study predate the infection). The sample titles of this study are shuffled in the database, so cell type and time point are left out; the donor was told from shared clones. Sample: PBMCs or a T cell subset sorted from them (not recorded which). The bases read TGTGCCAGCAGCCTCACGGCAGGGAATAGCAATCAGCCCCAGCATTTT. Its product reads: CASSLTAGNSNQPQHF.